This TCR beta chain came from a study of T-cell memory formation after mild COVID-19. Across the study: TCR clusters largely stayed donor specific. Study-level results: Shrinking CD4+ clones resided mostly in CM and EM, and CD8+ ones in EMRA.

TCRdb reprocessed the 5' RACE reads with MiXCR, giving one entry per CDR3 protein. This sample has 390,000 or so distinct CDR3 sequences, with approximately 15% found just once. This clonotype was observed a few times. The antigen remains undetermined. Sequencing was done on a sample of PBMCs or a T cell subset sorted from them (not recorded which). This sequence was found in a man younger than 30 who had mild COVID-19 (a few samples of this study predate the infection). Cell type and time point are not known.

The DNA for the CDR3 is TGCAGTGCTAGAGGCCTTAGATATACAGATACGCAGTATTTT. Translated, it gives CSARGLRYTDTQYF. The rearrangement joins TRBV20-1 to TRBJ2-3; D not certain. The CDR3 is made up of 14 amino acids. CDR1 DFQATT and CDR2 SNEGSKA come from the germline V gene (reference sequence). With 1 base removed from V and 3 bases from J, the gap between germline ends came to 11 bases.